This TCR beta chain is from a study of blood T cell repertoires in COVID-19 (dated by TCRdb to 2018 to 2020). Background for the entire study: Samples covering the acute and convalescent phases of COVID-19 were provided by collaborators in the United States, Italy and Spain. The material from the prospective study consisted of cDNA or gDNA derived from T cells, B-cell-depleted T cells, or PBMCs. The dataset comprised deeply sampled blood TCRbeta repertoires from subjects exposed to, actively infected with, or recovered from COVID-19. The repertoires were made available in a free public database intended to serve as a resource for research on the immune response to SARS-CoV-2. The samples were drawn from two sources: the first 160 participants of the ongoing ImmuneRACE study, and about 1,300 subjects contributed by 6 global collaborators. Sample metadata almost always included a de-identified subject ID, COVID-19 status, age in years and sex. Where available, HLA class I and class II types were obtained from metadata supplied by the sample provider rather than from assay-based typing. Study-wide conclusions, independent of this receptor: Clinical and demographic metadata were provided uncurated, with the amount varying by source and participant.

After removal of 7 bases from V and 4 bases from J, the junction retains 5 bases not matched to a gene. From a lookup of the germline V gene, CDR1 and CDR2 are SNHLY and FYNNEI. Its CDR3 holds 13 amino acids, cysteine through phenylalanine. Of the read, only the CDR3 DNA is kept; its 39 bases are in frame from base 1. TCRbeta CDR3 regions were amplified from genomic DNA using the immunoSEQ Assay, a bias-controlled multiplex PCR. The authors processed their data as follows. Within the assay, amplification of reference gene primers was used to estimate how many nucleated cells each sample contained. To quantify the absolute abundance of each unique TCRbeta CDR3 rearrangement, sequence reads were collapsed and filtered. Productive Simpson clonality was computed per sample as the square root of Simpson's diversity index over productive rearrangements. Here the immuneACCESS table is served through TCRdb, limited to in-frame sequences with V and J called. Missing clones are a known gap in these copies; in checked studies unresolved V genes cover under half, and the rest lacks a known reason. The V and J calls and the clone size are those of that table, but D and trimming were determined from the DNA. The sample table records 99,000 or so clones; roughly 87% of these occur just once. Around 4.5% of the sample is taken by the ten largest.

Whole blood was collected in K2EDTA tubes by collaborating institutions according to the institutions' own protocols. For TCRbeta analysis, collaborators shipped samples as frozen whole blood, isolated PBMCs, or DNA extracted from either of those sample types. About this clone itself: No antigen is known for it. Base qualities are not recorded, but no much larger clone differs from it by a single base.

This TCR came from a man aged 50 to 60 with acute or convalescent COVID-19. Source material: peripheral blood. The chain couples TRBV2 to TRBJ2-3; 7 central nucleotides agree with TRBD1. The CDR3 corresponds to CASTLGQPDTQYF. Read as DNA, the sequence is TGTGCCAGCACTCTGGGACAGCCAGATACGCAGTATTTT.